This TCR beta chain was obtained from a study of blood T cells in healthy people across ages. The V gene lost 4 bases and the J gene lost 4 bases, with 13 bases spanning the gap. This CDR3 region has 14 residues. The germline V gene has CDR1 SGHTA and CDR2 FQGNSA. Then a second PCR, running about 7 to 11 cycles, was carried out with a sample-barcoded 5' primer and a J-beta primer mix. TCRdb re-called the 5' RACE reads through MiXCR, storing one row per CDR3 protein. The sample lists fewer than 2,000,000 distinct CDR3 sequences, about 32% occurring once. General study findings and limits: Getting older went along with TCR beta diversity per million T cells dropping roughly linearly. Naive T cell percentage strongly correlated with TCR beta diversity.

Notes on this clonotype: What it binds is not known.

The authors isolated at least 6 million PBMCs per sample. Per individual sample, total RNA of at least 5.5 micrograms was extracted. This TCR came from a woman younger than 45 in good health. The genes are TRBV7-2 and TRBJ1-2; unclear D gene. The sample consisted of blood. CDR3 loop: CASSSMGSGYGYTF. CDR3 in DNA: TGTGCCAGCAGCTCTATGGGGTCGGGCTATGGCTACACCTTC.